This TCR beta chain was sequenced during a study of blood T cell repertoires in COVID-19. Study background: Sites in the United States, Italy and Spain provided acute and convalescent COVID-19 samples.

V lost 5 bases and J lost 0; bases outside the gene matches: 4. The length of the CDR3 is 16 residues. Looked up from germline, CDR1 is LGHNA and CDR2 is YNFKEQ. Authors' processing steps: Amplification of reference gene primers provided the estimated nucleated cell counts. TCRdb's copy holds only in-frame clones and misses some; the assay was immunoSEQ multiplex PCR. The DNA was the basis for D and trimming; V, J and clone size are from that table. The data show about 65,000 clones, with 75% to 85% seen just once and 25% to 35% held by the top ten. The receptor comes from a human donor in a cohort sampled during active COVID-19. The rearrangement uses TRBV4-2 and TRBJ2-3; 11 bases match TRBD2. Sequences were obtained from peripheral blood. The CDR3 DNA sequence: TGTGCCAGCAGCGTCGGGACTAGCGGTAGCACAGATACGCAGTATTTT. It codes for CASSVGTSGSTDTQYF.